This T cell receptor (beta chain) was identified in a study of blood T cell repertoires in COVID-19. As processed by the authors: The authors estimated nucleated cell counts from reference gene primer amplification. TCRdb's copy holds only in-frame clones and misses some; the assay was immunoSEQ multiplex PCR. V, J and clone size are those of that table, while D and trimming were read from the DNA. This table holds fewer than 200,000 clones, 89% found once. The CDR3 has 14 amino acids. The germline V gene has CDR1 SGHTA and CDR2 FQGNSA. Trimming cost V 3 bases and J 2 bases, with 10 bases left between them.

This chain joins TRBV7-2 and TRBJ1-1; tentatively, D is TRBD1 (6 bases). The source material was peripheral blood. The TCR was taken from a man aged 18-30 years who had recovered from COVID-19. The CDR3 loop reads CASSLGAGNTEAFF. CDR3 coding DNA: TGTGCCAGCAGCTTGGGGGCTGGCAACACTGAAGCTTTCTTT.